A single TCR beta chain is shown here with its context. Its matching antigen is unknown. These data originate in a study of CD8+ T cells in alopecia areata. The study's findings and limits: Many expanded lesional clones persisted in scalp and blood during tofacitinib treatment.

Germline V gives CDR1 PRHDT, CDR2 FYEKMQ (reference sequence). V was shortened by 8 bases and J by 3 bases, with 8 bases between the two germline ends. There are 11 residues in the CDR3. Extracted RNA was reverse transcribed, and the resulting cDNA served as sequencing template. Sequencing used immunoSEQ multiplex PCR; TCRdb keeps in-frame clones, though not all of them. The sample includes approximately 210,000 clones, roughly 64% of them seen just once. The treatment is: oral pan-JAK inhibitor, 5-10 mg twice daily. Peripheral blood samples and lesional scalp punch biopsies were obtained from alopecia areata patients. A FACSAria was used to sort CD4+ and CD8+ T cells. These cells came from PBMCs.

The sequences come from CD4+ T cells sorted from blood, collected at week 4, from a patient treated with tofacitinib. This receptor was taken from a human donor with alopecia areata. This chain joins TRBV13 and TRBJ2-7; D perhaps matches TRBD1 (6 bases). The chain's CDR3 is CASSTGYEQYF. The CDR3 DNA follows: TGTGCCAGCTCGACAGGCTACGAGCAGTACTTC.